The 5 T cell receptor beta chains below all came from one sample that was sequenced in a study of cytomegalovirus exposure and HLA in healthy donors. A multiplex PCR was run with 60 Vbeta primers and 13 Jbeta primers. Method: immunoSEQ multiplex PCR; TCRdb's copy keeps in-frame clones and lacks some. In the table there are approximately 140,000 clones, roughly four fifths of which are singletons. Sequencing input: PBMCs. Source of these receptors: a woman aged 40 to 49 in good health and CMV-seropositive.

The chain joins TRBV6-1 to TRBJ2-3; 14 nucleotides line up with TRBD2. The CDR3 is 16 amino acids. Trimming removed 2 bases from V and 5 bases from J; junction bases left unmatched: 3. Germline lookup yields CDR1 MNHNS and CDR2 SASEGT. The CDR3 sequence is CASSESGLAGGDTQYF. The CDR3 DNA reads as TGTGCCAGCAGTGAAAGCGGACTAGCGGGAGGAGATACGCAGTATTTT.

This sequence joins TRBV28 and TRBJ1-2, with D perhaps matching TRBD1 (5 bases). Trimming took 2 bases from V and 8 from J, leaving 21 bases between them. The CDR3 loop spans 16 amino acids. Germline assignment: CDR1 MDHEN and CDR2 SYDVKM. The CDR3 region is CASSLLSAPGLGGYTF. Here the CDR3 DNA reads TGTGCCAGCAGTTTACTCTCCGCGCCAGGGCTAGGGGGCTACACCTTC.

V gene TRBV5-1 combines with J gene TRBJ1-5; 9 bases align to TRBD1. Per germline, CDR1 SGHRS and CDR2 YFSETQ. CDR3 length: 17 residues. The ends lost 4 bases at V and 0 bases at J; junction bases unmatched: 8. The CDR3 here is CASSGGQGRHSNQPQHF. CDR3 bases: TGCGCCAGCAGCGGGGGACAGGGACGACATAGCAATCAGCCCCAGCATTTT.

J is TRBJ1-4 and V is TRBV2, with a weak D call TRBD1 (5 bases). Trimming removed 7 bases from V and 1 base from J, with 7 bases in between. CDR3 length: 13 residues. The germline CDR1 and CDR2 sequences are SNHLY and FYNNEI. The DNA of the CDR3 is TGTGCCAGCACGCAGGGAACTAATGAAAAACTGTTTTTT. This encodes CASTQGTNEKLFF.

The chain employs TRBV27 and TRBJ1-4, with D perhaps matching TRBD1 (5 bases). V lost 6 bases and J lost 7, with 15 bases in between. The germline V gene has CDR1 MNHEY and CDR2 SMNVEV (reference sequence). CDR3 length: 14 residues. The CDR3 DNA sequence: TGTGCCAGCAGACCGATGACAGTCGGTGAAAAACTGTTTTTT. It translates to CASRPMTVGEKLFF. Drawing the rest from reference TRBV27 and TRBJ1-4, the complete variable domain is EAQVTQNPRYLITVTGKKLTVTCSQNMNHEYMSWYRQDPGLGLRQIYYSMNVEVTDKGDVPEGYKVSRKEKRNFPLILESPSPNQTSLYFCASRPMTVGEKLFFGSGTQLSVL.